This passage covers 4 T cell receptor beta chains from one sample sequenced in a study of shared clonotypes between healthy human individuals. Profiled with immunoSEQ multiplex PCR; TCRdb holds only in-frame clones, not every one. The sample includes approximately 620,000 clones, almost 97% of them seen just once. The sample taken for sequencing was naive CD4+ T cells sorted from blood. Indicated subset: CD45RA+ positively selected. The receptors derive from a woman in her twenties or thirties in good health.

This rearrangement joins TRBV18 to TRBJ2-2, with 9 bases identical to TRBD1. V lost 5 bases, J lost 6 bases, and 7 bases stayed unmatched. Germline V CDR1 and CDR2: KGHSH, LQKENI. This CDR3 has 15 residues. The CDR3 region has the DNA TGTGCCAGCTCAACTAACAGGGGGCAGGCCGGGGAGCTGTTTTTT. Protein: CASSTNRGQAGELFF.

This rearrangement joins TRBV25-1 to TRBJ2-7; TRBD1 matches at 9 bases. Germline V CDR1 and CDR2: MGHDK, SYGVNS. Trimming took 7 bases from V and 6 from J; bases not matched to a gene: 19. The CDR3 contains 17 residues. This chain's CDR3 is CASTSPGTGYWLGEQYF. DNA for the CDR3: TGTGCCAGCACCAGCCCCGGGACAGGGTATTGGCTTGGCGAGCAGTACTTC.

The J gene is TRBJ2-2, the V gene TRBV10-2, with no clear D. V gave up 4 bases and J gave up 7 bases, with 10 bases separating them. CDR3 length: 13 residues. The germline V gene encodes CDR1 WSHSY and CDR2 SAAADI. The CDR3 DNA reads TGCGCCAGCAGTGGCCCAGGCGGCGGGGAGCTGTTTTTT. Translation: CASSGPGGGELFF.

This clone has just one count. The genes are TRBV6-6 and TRBJ2-7, with D maybe TRBD1 (7 bases). Germline CDR1 and CDR2: MNHNY and SVGAGI (reference sequence). Trimming stripped 6 bases from V and 5 bases from J, with 17 bases between. This CDR3 is 14 amino acids long. This CDR3 reads CASRPSRGDHEQYF. CDR3 sequence (DNA): TGTGCCAGCAGGCCAAGCAGGGGGGACCACGAGCAGTACTTC.